The table lists the clone carrying this TCR beta chain with a count of one. Germline CDR1 SQVTM, CDR2 ANQGSEA. The CDR3 extends over 11 amino acids. V lost 6 bases and J 3 bases, leaving 9 bases between the germline ends. Profiled with immunoSEQ multiplex PCR; TCRdb holds only in-frame clones, not every one. The sample holds fewer than 650,000 clones; about 89% are singletons and the top ten take roughly 7.4%. The sample is drawn from a study of blood T cell repertoires in COVID-19. For the study at large: Both acute and convalescent COVID-19 samples were obtained from the United States, Italy and Spain. T cells, B-cell-depleted T cells, or PBMCs supplied cDNA or gDNA.

Enrolment of Seattle patients took place during active infection, and they were followed longitudinally. The receptor comes from a woman aged 45-60 years with COVID-19, enrolled during active disease. Sequencing input: peripheral blood. The chain links TRBV29-1 to TRBJ2-7, with D possibly TRBD1 on 5 matching bases. The CDR3, as DNA: TGCAGCGTGGCACAGGACTACGAGCAGTACTTC. Protein: CSVAQDYEQYF.